These T cell receptor beta chains were read from a single sample in a study of Ad26.COV2.S vaccination and SARS-CoV-2 variants. Method: immunoSEQ multiplex PCR; TCRdb's copy keeps in-frame clones and lacks some. The sample holds about 400,000 clones, around 82% seen once. Sequencing used peripheral blood, obtained in a trial of Ad26.COV2.S vaccine versus placebo. These receptors all stem from a person aged 18-60 years who received the Ad26.COV2.S COVID-19 vaccine or a placebo. Both conserved end residues are part of each CDR3. Fields, in order: J gene, clone size, V gene, D gene, CDR3 protein, CDR3 DNA. A D gene is named only where the DNA matches it firmly. Rows may omit the clone size; those that give it use once, few, many or a size class.

J: TRBJ1-1; size: -; V: TRBV6-6; D: TRBD1; CDR3: CASSPTTGMYTEAFF; DNA: TGTGCCAGCAGTCCAACGACAGGGATGTACACTGAAGCTTTCTTT
J: TRBJ2-1; size: -; V: TRBV5-4; D: -; CDR3: CASHPVRVENNEQFF; DNA: TGTGCCAGCCACCCCGTCCGGGTAGAAAACAATGAGCAGTTCTTC
J: TRBJ2-3; size: -; V: TRBV9; D: TRBD2; CDR3: CASSPRGVGGLASDTQYF; DNA: TGTGCCAGCAGCCCCAGAGGGGTGGGGGGACTAGCAAGCGATACGCAGTATTTT
J: TRBJ1-1; size: once; V: TRBV10-3; D: -; CDR3: CASRGDPLATEAFF; DNA: TGTGCCTCCCGAGGGGACCCCCTGGCCACTGAAGCTTTCTTT
J: TRBJ1-1; size: -; V: TRBV10-2; D: TRBD1; CDR3: CASSPRDRANTEAFF; DNA: TGCGCCAGCAGTCCCCGGGACAGGGCCAACACTGAAGCTTTCTTT
J: TRBJ2-2; size: -; V: TRBV9; D: TRBD2; CDR3: CASSTRAGANTGELFF; DNA: TGTGCCAGCAGCACGCGAGCGGGAGCGAACACCGGGGAGCTGTTTTTT
J: TRBJ1-3; size: -; V: TRBV5-4; D: TRBD1; CDR3: CASSTDRGGNTIYF; DNA: TGTGCCAGCAGCACGGACAGGGGTGGAAACACCATATATTTT
J: TRBJ2-5; size: -; V: TRBV4-1; D: TRBD2; CDR3: CASSQVGLAGFQYF; DNA: TGCGCCAGCAGCCAAGTCGGACTAGCGGGGTTTCAGTACTTC
J: TRBJ1-4; size: -; V: TRBV5-5; D: -; CDR3: CASSLAPSAFIERKLFF; DNA: TGTGCCAGCAGCTTAGCCCCCTCAGCCTTCATAGAAAGAAAACTGTTTTTT
J: TRBJ1-1; size: -; V: TRBV19; D: -; CDR3: CASGGTGIRSGTEAFF; DNA: TGTGCCAGTGGGGGAACAGGGATTAGGTCTGGGACTGAAGCTTTCTTT
J: TRBJ2-7; size: -; V: TRBV3-1/TRBV3-2; D: -; CDR3: CASGSTYEQYF; DNA: TGTGCCAGCGGGAGTACCTACGAGCAGTACTTC
J: TRBJ2-3; size: -; V: TRBV27; D: -; CDR3: CASTHVGATDTQYF; DNA: TGTGCCAGCACCCACGTGGGGGCGACAGATACGCAGTATTTT
J: TRBJ2-1; size: -; V: TRBV4-1; D: -; CDR3: CASSQIQGSDEQFF; DNA: TGCGCCAGCAGCCAAATCCAGGGGAGCGATGAGCAGTTCTTC
J: TRBJ2-1; size: -; V: TRBV3-1/TRBV3-2; D: -; CDR3: CASSQTYNEQFF; DNA: TGTGCCAGCAGCCAAACGTACAATGAGCAGTTCTTC
J: TRBJ2-3; size: once; V: TRBV24-1; D: TRBD2; CDR3: CATSEALAGATDTQYF; DNA: TGTGCCACCAGTGAGGCTCTAGCGGGAGCCACAGATACGCAGTATTTT
J: TRBJ1-5; size: -; V: TRBV7-2; D: -; CDR3: CASSVRPGNQPQHF; DNA: TGTGCCAGCAGCGTCAGACCGGGCAATCAGCCCCAGCATTTT
J: TRBJ1-3; size: -; V: TRBV18; D: -; CDR3: CASLSSFVPSSGNTIYF; DNA: TGTGCCAGCTTGTCTTCCTTCGTCCCTAGCTCTGGAAACACCATATATTTT
J: TRBJ1-5; size: -; V: TRBV7-3; D: TRBD1; CDR3: CASSSTGGQPQHF; DNA: TGTGCCAGCAGCTCTACAGGGGGCCAGCCCCAGCATTTT
J: TRBJ1-1; size: -; V: TRBV7-9; D: -; CDR3: CASSPGVANTEAFF; DNA: TGTGCCAGCAGCCCGGGGGTGGCGAACACTGAAGCTTTCTTT
J: TRBJ1-2; size: -; V: TRBV12-5; D: -; CDR3: CASGLEVGGYTF; DNA: TGTGCTAGTGGTTTGGAAGTCGGAGGCTACACCTTC
J: TRBJ1-2; size: few; V: TRBV5-4; D: -; CDR3: CASSYLLGAGGDGYTF; DNA: TGTGCCAGCAGCTACCTGTTGGGGGCAGGTGGGGATGGCTACACCTTC
J: TRBJ2-2; size: -; V: TRBV6-5; D: -; CDR3: CASSYTAGELFF; DNA: TGTGCCAGCAGCTATACTGCCGGGGAGCTGTTTTTT
J: TRBJ1-4; size: -; V: TRBV7-9; D: -; CDR3: CASSQRGQFNEKLFF; DNA: TGTGCCAGCAGCCAGCGGGGGCAGTTTAATGAAAAACTGTTTTTT
J: TRBJ1-2; size: -; V: TRBV7-2; D: -; CDR3: CASTAEVLGGYTF; DNA: TGTGCCAGCACTGCGGAGGTATTAGGAGGCTACACCTTC
J: TRBJ1-1; size: -; V: TRBV27; D: -; CDR3: CACGPSLSTEAFF; DNA: TGTGCCTGCGGACCATCCCTATCCACTGAAGCTTTCTTT
J: TRBJ2-7; size: -; V: TRBV2; D: TRBD1; CDR3: CASSRQGRHEQYF; DNA: TGTGCCAGCAGCCGACAGGGCCGGCACGAGCAGTACTTC
J: TRBJ1-2; size: -; V: TRBV19; D: -; CDR3: CASSTRGGSTVGYTF; DNA: TGTGCCAGTAGCACCCGCGGGGGGAGCACCGTTGGCTACACCTTC
J: TRBJ1-1; size: -; V: TRBV7-9; D: -; CDR3: CASSSQQGFTEAFF; DNA: TGTGCCAGCAGCTCCCAACAGGGTTTCACTGAAGCTTTCTTT
J: TRBJ2-4; size: -; V: TRBV4-1; D: TRBD2; CDR3: CASSQGIASGSGKNIQYF; DNA: TGCGCCAGCAGCCAGGGCATAGCTAGCGGGAGCGGTAAAAACATTCAGTACTTC
J: TRBJ2-7; size: -; V: TRBV28; D: -; CDR3: CASSYQPSSSYEQYF; DNA: TGTGCCAGCAGTTACCAGCCTTCCAGCTCCTACGAGCAGTACTTC
J: TRBJ1-4; size: -; V: TRBV5-6; D: TRBD1; CDR3: CASSYGTGGGKLFF; DNA: TGTGCCAGCAGCTACGGGACAGGGGGTGGAAAACTGTTTTTT
J: TRBJ2-1; size: -; V: TRBV7-6; D: TRBD2; CDR3: CASSFRLAGPNYNEQFF; DNA: TGTGCCAGCAGCTTCCGACTAGCGGGGCCTAACTACAATGAGCAGTTCTTC
J: TRBJ2-3; size: -; V: TRBV7-3; D: -; CDR3: CASSLWGDAADTQYF; DNA: TGTGCCAGCAGCCTCTGGGGGGACGCAGCAGATACGCAGTATTTT
J: TRBJ2-5; size: -; V: TRBV5-1; D: -; CDR3: CASSIIGTPETQYF; DNA: TGCGCCAGCAGTATAATAGGGACTCCGGAGACCCAGTACTTC
J: TRBJ2-3; size: once; V: TRBV7-3; D: TRBD2; CDR3: CASSLTPGLAGGDTQYF; DNA: TGTGCCAGCAGCTTAACTCCGGGACTAGCGGGGGGAGATACGCAGTATTTT
J: TRBJ1-2; size: -; V: TRBV7-9; D: TRBD1; CDR3: CASSDDRGSRGYTF; DNA: TGTGCCAGCAGCGATGACAGGGGTTCCAGGGGCTACACCTTC
J: TRBJ1-1; size: -; V: TRBV7-2; D: -; CDR3: CASSLENSLVNTEAFF; DNA: TGTGCCAGCAGCTTAGAAAACAGTCTGGTGAACACTGAAGCTTTCTTT
J: TRBJ2-6; size: -; V: TRBV16; D: -; CDR3: CASSPSILGGANVLTF; DNA: TGTGCCAGCAGCCCCTCCATTCTCGGGGGGGCCAACGTCCTGACTTTC
J: TRBJ2-1; size: -; V: TRBV5-1; D: -; CDR3: CASSPWVDGNEQFF; DNA: TGCGCCAGCAGCCCATGGGTGGATGGAAATGAGCAGTTCTTC
J: TRBJ1-4; size: -; V: TRBV6-5; D: -; CDR3: CASSLREQGYEKLFF; DNA: TGTGCCAGCAGTCTTCGGGAACAGGGCTATGAAAAACTGTTTTTT
J: TRBJ1-3; size: once; V: TRBV9; D: -; CDR3: CASSVTGTNRNTIYF; DNA: TGTGCCAGCAGCGTAACGGGGACAAACAGAAACACCATATATTTT
J: TRBJ1-2; size: -; V: TRBV5-4; D: TRBD1; CDR3: CASSLDRGTGSDTF; DNA: TGTGCCAGCAGCTTGGATAGAGGGACAGGGAGTGACACCTTC
J: TRBJ1-3; size: -; V: TRBV12-5; D: TRBD1; CDR3: CASGLRGGGPTIYF; DNA: TGTGCTAGTGGCCTCAGGGGGGGCGGTCCCACCATATATTTT
J: TRBJ2-5; size: -; V: TRBV28; D: -; CDR3: CASSYFRGETQYF; DNA: TGTGCCAGCAGCTATTTCCGGGGGGAGACCCAGTACTTC
J: TRBJ2-3; size: once; V: TRBV11-3; D: -; CDR3: CASSLGGTTDTQYF; DNA: TGTGCCAGCAGCTTAGGGGGTACCACAGATACGCAGTATTTT
J: TRBJ1-5; size: few; V: TRBV7-6; D: -; CDR3: CASSLAPAGANQPQHF; DNA: TGTGCCAGCAGCTTAGCTCCGGCAGGGGCCAATCAGCCCCAGCATTTT